One sample yielded the 9 T cell receptor beta chains listed below, sequenced in a study of T cells in tumors after PD-1 blockade. Produced via immunoSEQ multiplex PCR; TCRdb's table is partial and in-frame only. The repertoire has 15,000 to 20,000 clones, about 85% of them found once; the top ten carry more than 20%. This material consisted of PBMCs, taken after anti-PD-1 therapy. The receptors originated from a human donor with advanced basal cell or squamous cell carcinoma (not recorded which).

The chain combines TRBV15 with TRBJ2-3; tentatively, D is TRBD1 (5 bases). CDR3 length: 16 residues. Trimming pared 1 base from V and 2 bases from J, leaving 13 bases between. Germline-derived CDR1 and CDR2 are LNHNV and YYDKDF (reference sequence). The CDR3 spells CATSRGMAGATDTQYF. CDR3 bases: TGTGCCACCAGCAGAGGGATGGCTGGGGCCACAGATACGCAGTATTTT.

In its sample, this clone is medium-sized (0.01 to 0.1%). The V and J genes are TRBV9 and TRBJ1-2; possibly TRBD1 for D (5 bases). With 4 bases removed from V and 8 bases from J, the gap between germline ends came to 21 bases. The germline V gene has CDR1 SGDLS and CDR2 YYNGEE. The length of the CDR3 is 15 residues. CDR3 protein: CASSLLGVGEGGYTF. CDR3 coding DNA: TGTGCCAGCAGCCTGCTTGGGGTGGGGGAAGGAGGCTACACCTTC.

This chain joins TRBV10-3 and TRBJ2-1; D ambiguous. The V gene's germline CDR1 is ENHRY and CDR2 SYGVKD. V gave up 2 bases and J gave up 1 base, with 6 bases separating them. This CDR3 has 14 amino acids. The CDR3 loop is CAISEGPSYNEQFF. The CDR3 nucleotides read TGTGCCATCAGTGAGGGTCCATCCTACAATGAGCAGTTCTTC.

V gene TRBV7-8 combines with J gene TRBJ2-2; the D gene could be TRBD1 or TRBD2 (5 bases each). CDR3 size: 17 residues. Germline V gives CDR1 SGHVS, CDR2 FQNEAQ. Trimming left V 6 bases short and J 1 base short, with 18 bases between. In nucleotides, the CDR3 is TGTGCCAGCAGTTATCGCGAGGGGTACCTGAACACCGGGGAGCTGTTTTTT. It codes for CASSYREGYLNTGELFF.

This chain joins TRBV20-1 and TRBJ1-2; D not certain. The V end lost 3 bases, the J end lost 7 bases, and 9 bases lay between the germline ends. The CDR3 loop spans 11 amino acids. Germline assignment: CDR1 DFQATT and CDR2 SNEGSKA (reference sequence). The CDR3 here is CSASRPGGYTF. The DNA for the CDR3 is TGCAGTGCTAGTAGACCGGGTGGCTACACCTTC.

The chain employs TRBV19 and TRBJ1-4; weak D call: TRBD1 (5 bases). The CDR3 loop spans 13 amino acids. V gave up 5 bases and J gave up 6 bases, with 10 bases separating them. CDR1 and CDR2 (germline): LNHDA, SQIVND (reference sequence). As DNA, the CDR3 is TGTGCCAGTAGTCCTCAGGGCCATGAAAAACTGTTTTTT. It translates to CASSPQGHEKLFF. The variable domain in full, with the rest retrieved from reference TRBV19 and TRBJ1-4, is DGGITQSPKYLFRKEGQNVTLSCEQNLNHDAMYWYRQDPGQGLRLIYYSQIVNDFQKGDIAEGYSVSREKKESFPLTVTSAQKNPTAFYLCASSPQGHEKLFFGSGTQLSVL.

This clone was picked up one time. The V and J genes are TRBV24-1 and TRBJ2-5, with 8 bases aligning to TRBD1. The CDR3 covers 16 residues. The V and J ends lost 5 bases and 4 bases, in that order; junction bases with no gene match: 11. In germline, CDR1 is KGHDR, CDR2 SFDVKD. The CDR3 reads CATSGTGTGDAETQYF. DNA for the CDR3: TGTGCCACCAGTGGTACTGGGACAGGAGATGCAGAGACCCAGTACTTC.

The J gene is TRBJ2-1, the V gene TRBV19, with D uncertain. This CDR3 has 13 residues. The germline V and J ends were trimmed by 5 bases and 11 bases, with 16 bases remaining between them. Germline V gene sequence: CDR1 LNHDA, CDR2 SQIVND (reference sequence). DNA of the CDR3: TGTGCCAGTAGTCTCGCTTGGGCTACTAAGCAGTTCTTC. Translation: CASSLAWATKQFF.

This clone was detected once. The chain carries TRBV19 and TRBJ2-1; no clear D. This CDR3 comprises 12 residues. Germline assignment: CDR1 LNHDA and CDR2 SQIVND (reference sequence). V was trimmed by 5 bases and J by 3 bases, leaving 5 bases between them. CDR3 sequence (DNA): TGTGCCAGTAGTTACAACTACAATGAGCAGTTCTTC. Amino acids: CASSYNYNEQFF.